One T cell receptor beta chain is described in this entry. Trimming cost V 4 bases and J 3 bases; bases outside gene matches: 4. The CDR3 runs to 14 residues. Germline CDR1 is SGHRS and CDR2 is YFSETQ. The sample comes from a study of technical replicates of blood from a handful of donors. Measured with immunoSEQ multiplex PCR; TCRdb has only the in-frame clones, and not every one. The table includes roughly 73,000 clones, 90% to 95% detected once. The source is a human donor in good health. The specimen was T cells isolated from PBMCs. The V and J genes are TRBV5-1 and TRBJ2-3, with 8 bases matching TRBD1. The CDR3 loop is CASSPGQETDTQYF. CDR3 nucleotide sequence: TGCGCCAGCAGCCCGGGACAGGAGACAGATACGCAGTATTTT.